The 14 T cell receptor beta chains below all came from one sample that was sequenced in a study of T cell responses to AZD1222 COVID-19 vaccine. Clones were read by immunoSEQ multiplex PCR, and TCRdb kept only the in-frame ones, dropping some. Of around 130,000 clones listed, around 84% were seen once; the top ten hold approximately 12%. The input for sequencing was peripheral blood, taken on day 0 of AZD1222 vaccination. Source of these receptors: an adult in good health.

Details on this clone: The junction departs from germline at one end; a sequencing error may be responsible. The chain is built from TRBV12-3 or TRBV12-4 and TRBJ1-3; possibly TRBD1 for D (6 bases). This CDR3 is 12 amino acids long. Here the CDR3 reads CASTTDNRARVF. DNA for the CDR3: TGTGCCAGCACCACCGATAACAGGGCCCGAGTCTTT.

This clone was found a few times. The rearrangement links TRBV5-1 to TRBJ1-1; perhaps TRBD1 as D (6 bases). Trimming removed 3 bases from V and 1 base from J, with 10 bases in between. CDR1 is SGHRS, CDR2 YFSETQ, per germline. The CDR3 extends over 14 amino acids. This CDR3 is CASSSDRTNTEAFF. CDR3 DNA sequence: TGCGCCAGCAGCTCGGACAGAACGAACACTGAAGCTTTCTTT.

In its sample, this clone was seen once. V usage is TRBV7-2 and J usage is TRBJ2-1; a possible D gene is TRBD1 (6 bases). Germline assignment: CDR1 SGHTA and CDR2 FQGNSA. The CDR3 runs 16 residues. Trimming stripped 5 bases from V and 7 bases from J, with 21 bases between. CDR3 nucleotides: TGTGCCAGCAGCCTCTCACCGGACAGCTTCAAGAATGAGCAGTTCTTC. It encodes CASSLSPDSFKNEQFF.

The table lists this clone with a few counts. Other DNA sequences from this sample encode an identical CDR3 as well. The chain carries TRBV6-5 and TRBJ1-1; 7 bases match TRBD1. The CDR3 covers 11 residues. The J segment lost 7 bases and the V segment lost 5 bases, leaving 1 base of the junction unmatched. The V gene's germline CDR1 is MNHEY and CDR2 SVGAGI. DNA of the CDR3: TGTGCCAGCAGTAACAGGGGTGAAGCTTTCTTT. Amino acid sequence: CASSNRGEAFF.

The count of this clone is one. At one end the junction does not follow the germline gene, possibly because of a read error. This sequence joins TRBV5-5 and TRBJ2-3, with D perhaps given as TRBD1 or TRBD2 (6 bases each). This CDR3 contains 15 residues. Germline V gene sequence: CDR1 SGHKS, CDR2 YYEKEE (reference sequence). In DNA, the CDR3 is TGTGCCAGCAGACATAAACCGGGGGACAACGCCGACTCTACTTTT. This codes for CASRHKPGDNADSTF.

The rearrangement links TRBV9 to TRBJ1-4; D might be TRBD1 (6 bases). Per the germline V gene, CDR1 is SGDLS and CDR2 is YYNGEE. Trimming pared 0 bases from V and 6 bases from J, leaving 12 bases between. The length of the CDR3 is 15 residues. CDR3 in DNA: TGTGCCAGCAGCGTAGTAGGGGGGGTGGATGAAAAACTGTTTTTT. Protein sequence: CASSVVGGVDEKLFF. The full variable domain, rest sourced from reference TRBV9 and TRBJ1-4, is DSGVTQTPKHLITATGQRVTLRCSPRSGDLSVYWYQQSLDQGLQFLIQYYNGEERAKGNILERFSAQQFPDLHSELNLSSLELGDSALYFCASSVVGGVDEKLFFGSGTQLSVL.

The chain couples TRBV7-2 to TRBJ2-5, with 7 bases aligning to TRBD1. Germline V gene sequence: CDR1 SGHTA, CDR2 FQGNSA. The CDR3 covers 15 residues. V shed 5 bases and J 4 bases; nucleotides not matched to a gene: 10. CDR3 sequence reads: CASSIGTGVGETQYF. The DNA for the CDR3 is TGTGCCAGCAGCATAGGAACAGGGGTTGGAGAGACCCAGTACTTC.

This clone is a singleton in its sample. The rearrangement joins TRBV5-6 to TRBJ1-2; D is perhaps TRBD1 (5 bases). The germline V gene encodes CDR1 SGHDT and CDR2 YYEEEE. The CDR3 sequence is 14 residues long. Trimming removed 0 bases from V and 4 bases from J, with 10 bases in between. The DNA of the CDR3 is TGTGCCAGCAGCTTGGTGATCGGGACCTATGGCTACACCTTC. Translated, it gives CASSLVIGTYGYTF.

V gene TRBV11-2 combines with J gene TRBJ1-5, with unresolved D. The V end was cut by 1 base, the J end by 5 bases, with 6 bases between. Germline CDR1 reads SGHAT; CDR2 reads FQNNGV. This CDR3 has 13 residues. The CDR3 loop is CASSLVRDQPQHF. DNA of the CDR3: TGTGCCAGCAGCTTAGTTAGGGATCAGCCCCAGCATTTT.

The CDR3 nucleotides read TGTGCCAGCAGTTCTCCCGACACTGAAGCTTTCTTT. It codes for CASSSPDTEAFF. V is TRBV6-5 and J is TRBJ1-1; D call uncertain. V shed 4 bases and J shed 3 bases, with 6 bases lying between them. This CDR3 has 12 amino acids. Germline assignment: CDR1 MNHEY and CDR2 SVGAGI.

This clone occurred a few times. This chain joins TRBV12-5 and TRBJ2-1; TRBD2 agrees at 7 bases. Germline V gene data show CDR1 as LGHNT and CDR2 as FRNRAP. The CDR3 sequence is 13 residues long. J was trimmed by 6 bases and V by 5 bases; bases with no gene match: 4. The CDR3 nucleotides are TGTGCTAGTGGTCTAGCGGCAACCAATGAGCAGTTCTTC. The encoded protein is CASGLAATNEQFF. Full variable domain (remainder filled in from reference TRBV12-5 and TRBJ2-1): DARVTQTPRHKVTEMGQEVTMRCQPILGHNTVFWYRQTMMQGLELLAYFRNRAPLDDSGMPKDRFSAEMPDATLATLKIQPSEPRDSAVYFCASGLAATNEQFFGPGTRLTVL.

The gene calls are TRBV9 and TRBJ2-1, with TRBD1 as a possible D gene (6 bases). CDR3 length: 15 amino acids. Trimming left V 0 bases short and J 4 bases short, with 11 bases between. Germline V gene lookup returns CDR1 SGDLS and CDR2 YYNGEE. The CDR3 nucleotides are TGTGCCAGCAGCGTAGGCACAGGGACGTACAATGAGCAGTTCTTC. This gives the protein CASSVGTGTYNEQFF.

V gene TRBV11-2 combines with J gene TRBJ1-2; D might be TRBD1 (5 bases). V was trimmed by 3 bases and J by 2 bases, leaving 19 bases between them. CDR1 is SGHAT and CDR2 is FQNNGV in the germline V gene. This CDR3 contains 17 residues. CDR3 loop: CASSFTNWGDRNYGYTF. CDR3 coding DNA: TGTGCCAGCAGCTTTACAAATTGGGGTGACAGAAACTATGGCTACACCTTC.

Only one count was recorded for this clone. The chain is built from TRBV6-6 and TRBJ1-1, with D possibly matching TRBD1 (5 bases). V lost 8 bases, J lost 1 base, and 11 bases lay in between. CDR1 and CDR2 (germline): MNHNY, SVGAGI (reference sequence). The CDR3 has 13 residues. CDR3 DNA: TGTGCCAGCTTTGGGGGGGAGAACACTGAAGCTTTCTTT. Its translation is CASFGGENTEAFF.